This T cell receptor (beta chain) was sequenced in a study of blood T cell repertoires in COVID-19. Libraries were prepared by immunoSEQ multiplex PCR; TCRdb keeps only in-frame clonotypes and omits some of them. This repertoire shows 200,000 to 250,000 clones, 83% found once; its top ten account for nearly 5%. The CDR3 is made up of 12 amino acids. The V end was cut by 1 base, the J end by 5 bases, with 5 bases between. Germline CDR1 and CDR2: SGHAT and FQNNGV. Participant-reported clinical history was the basis for cohort assignment. The study recruited exposed participants who had met a COVID-19 case within 2 weeks before entry.

This chain links TRBV11-2 with TRBJ1-1; no reliable D call. This TCR was sampled from a woman aged 45-60 years who had been exposed to COVID-19. Sequenced: PBMCs or T cells enriched from blood (not recorded which). Here the CDR3 DNA reads TGTGCCAGCAGCTTAGGGGCTACTGAAGCTTTCTTT. The encoded protein is CASSLGATEAFF.